This T cell receptor beta chain was observed in a study of blood T cell repertoires in COVID-19. Method: immunoSEQ multiplex PCR; TCRdb's copy keeps in-frame clones and lacks some. The sample shows around 250,000 clones, roughly four fifths of them seen only once. This CDR3 region has 17 residues. V shed 0 bases, J shed 5 bases, and the junction held 11 bases outside the gene matches. Germline V CDR1 and CDR2: SGHRS, YFSETQ. The sequencing input was peripheral blood. The chain carries TRBV5-1 and TRBJ2-4; 7 bases are a match to TRBD2. The TCR was taken from a woman of 80 years or more with acute or convalescent COVID-19. In nucleotides, the CDR3 is TGCGCCAGCAGCTTGGAAGGGCCGGGGGGAACCGAAAACATTCAGTACTTC. Translated, it gives CASSLEGPGGTENIQYF.